Given below is one T cell receptor (beta chain) in context. Its specificity is not known. The data originate from a study of CD8 T cell repertoires and HIV-1 epitope variants. Sequencing used immunoSEQ multiplex PCR; TCRdb keeps in-frame clones, though not all of them. The table lists around 6,000 clones, 60% to 80% of them singletons. This receptor was identified in a male donor with HIV. Input material: cultured CD8+ T cells derived from PBMCs.

CDR3 DNA sequence: TGCGCCAGCAGCCAGGAGAACAGGGATTTAGGCTACGAGCAGTACTTC. Translating it yields CASSQENRDLGYEQYF. The V call is TRBV5-1, the J call TRBJ2-7; D perhaps matches TRBD1 (6 bases). Trimming pared 4 bases from V and 3 bases from J, leaving 20 bases between. Germline CDR1 reads SGHRS; CDR2 reads YFSETQ. The CDR3 is 16 residues long.